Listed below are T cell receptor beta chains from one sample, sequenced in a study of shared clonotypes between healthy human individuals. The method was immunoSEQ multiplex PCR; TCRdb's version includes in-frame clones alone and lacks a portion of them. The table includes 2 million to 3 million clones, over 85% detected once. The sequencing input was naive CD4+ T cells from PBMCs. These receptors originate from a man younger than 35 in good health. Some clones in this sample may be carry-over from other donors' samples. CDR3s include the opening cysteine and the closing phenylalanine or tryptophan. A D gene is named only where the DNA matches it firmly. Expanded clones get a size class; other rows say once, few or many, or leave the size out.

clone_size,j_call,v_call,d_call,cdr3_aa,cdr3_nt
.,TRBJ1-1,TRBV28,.,CASSLRVNTEAFF,TGTGCCAGCAGTTTAAGGGTAAACACTGAAGCTTTCTTT
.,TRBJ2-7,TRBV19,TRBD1,CASTLGTGGRIPYEQYF,TGTGCCAGTACCCTCGGGACAGGGGGCAGGATCCCCTACGAGCAGTACTTC
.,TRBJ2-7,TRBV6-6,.,CASSSLYEQYF,TGTGCCAGCAGTTCTCTCTACGAGCAGTACTTC
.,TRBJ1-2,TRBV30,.,CAWNDNNGYTF,TGTGCCTGGAACGACAATAATGGCTACACCTTC
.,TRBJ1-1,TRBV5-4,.,CASSPTGGRNTEAFF,TGTGCCAGCAGCCCGACGGGAGGTCGGAACACTGAAGCTTTCTTT
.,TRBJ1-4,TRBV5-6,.,CASSSPTEGNEKLFF,TGTGCCAGCAGCTCCCCGACGGAGGGCAATGAAAAACTGTTTTTT
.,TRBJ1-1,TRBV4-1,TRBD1,CASSQDRATGYFF,TGCGCCAGCAGCCAAGATCGCGCGACAGGGTACTTCTTT
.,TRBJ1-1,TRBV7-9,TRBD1,CASSGGQGALNTEAFF,TGTGCCAGCTCCGGAGGACAGGGAGCGTTGAACACTGAAGCTTTCTTT
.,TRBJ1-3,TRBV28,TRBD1,CASSPGGISGNTIYF,TGTGCCAGCAGCCCAGGGGGGATCTCTGGAAACACCATATATTTT
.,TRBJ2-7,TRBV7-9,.,CASSFFWGQRDEQYF,TGTGCCAGCAGCTTTTTTTGGGGGCAGAGGGACGAGCAGTACTTC
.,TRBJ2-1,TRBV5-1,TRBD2,CASSFGYRTSGKNQAREQFF,TGCGCCAGCAGCTTTGGTTACAGGACTAGCGGGAAGAATCAAGCACGGGAGCAGTTCTTC
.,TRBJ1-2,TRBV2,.,CASSEAKDLGVDGYTF,TGTGCCAGCAGTGAAGCGAAAGATTTGGGGGTGGATGGCTACACCTTC
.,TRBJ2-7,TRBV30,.,CAWTPGGDEQYF,TGTGCCTGGACCCCGGGTGGAGACGAGCAGTACTTC
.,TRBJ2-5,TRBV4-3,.,CASSQAGSPRQETQYF,TGCGCCAGCAGCCAAGCAGGAAGCCCTCGCCAAGAGACCCAGTACTTC
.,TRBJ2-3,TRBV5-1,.,CASSTRGTDTQYF,TGCGCCAGCAGCACAAGGGGCACAGATACGCAGTATTTT
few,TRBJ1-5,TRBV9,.,CASSVGQFNQPQHF,TGTGCCAGCAGCGTAGGACAGTTCAATCAGCCCCAGCATTTT
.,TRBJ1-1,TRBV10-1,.,CASRRESSEAFF,TGCGCCAGCAGGAGGGAGTCGTCTGAAGCTTTCTTT
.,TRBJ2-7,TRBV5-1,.,CASSLHRGYEQYF,TGCGCCAGCAGCTTGCATCGGGGCTACGAGCAGTACTTC
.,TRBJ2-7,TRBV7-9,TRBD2,CASSGGLADSYEQYF,TGTGCCAGCAGCGGCGGACTAGCGGACTCCTACGAGCAGTACTTC
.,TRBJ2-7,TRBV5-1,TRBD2,CASSAGLAGAWEQYF,TGCGCCAGCAGCGCGGGACTAGCGGGAGCTTGGGAGCAGTACTTC
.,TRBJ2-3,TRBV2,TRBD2,CASRPGTSVSSTDTQYF,TGTGCCAGCAGGCCCGGGACTAGCGTCTCTAGCACAGATACGCAGTATTTT
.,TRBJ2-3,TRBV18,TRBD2,CASSPTAGPDTQYF,TGTGCCAGCTCACCGACAGCGGGGCCAGATACGCAGTATTTT
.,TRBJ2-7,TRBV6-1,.,CASSDTRDGYSYEQYF,TGTGCCAGCAGTGACACCCGGGACGGCTATTCCTACGAGCAGTACTTC
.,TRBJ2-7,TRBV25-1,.,CASSAAGSYEQYF,TGTGCCAGCAGTGCTGCAGGGAGCTACGAGCAGTACTTC
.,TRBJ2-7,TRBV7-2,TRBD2,CASSLRLNIPGGSYEQYF,TGTGCCAGCAGCTTGCGACTGAATATCCCGGGGGGCTCCTACGAGCAGTACTTC
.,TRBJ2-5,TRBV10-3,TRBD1,CAIRADRGQETQYF,TGTGCCATCAGAGCGGACAGGGGACAAGAGACCCAGTACTTC
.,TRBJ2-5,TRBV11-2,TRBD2,CASSFAGGPETQYF,TGTGCCAGCAGCTTCGCGGGAGGGCCTGAGACCCAGTACTTC
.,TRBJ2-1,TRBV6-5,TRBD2,CASSPSLAGYNEQFF,TGTGCCAGCAGCCCTTCACTAGCGGGGTACAATGAGCAGTTCTTC
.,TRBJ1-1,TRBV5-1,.,CASSLASGLKEHTEAFF,TGCGCCAGCAGCTTGGCCAGTGGGCTGAAGGAGCACACTGAAGCTTTCTTT
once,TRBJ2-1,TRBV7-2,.,CASSRGLAANNEQFF,TGTGCCAGCAGCCGGGGGCTAGCGGCAAACAATGAGCAGTTCTTC
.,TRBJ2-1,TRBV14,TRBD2,CASSQVGLAGRVLYNEQFF,TGTGCCAGCAGCCAAGTGGGACTAGCGGGACGTGTTCTCTACAATGAGCAGTTCTTC
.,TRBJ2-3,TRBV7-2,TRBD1,CASSLAQGRSTDTQYF,TGTGCCAGCAGCTTAGCACAGGGGCGAAGCACAGATACGCAGTATTTT
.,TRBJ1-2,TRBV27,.,CASSPNRDLNYGYTF,TGTGCCAGCAGTCCCAATCGCGACCTTAACTATGGCTACACCTTC
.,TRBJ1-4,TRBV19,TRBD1,CASSPQGGGQKLFF,TGTGCCAGTAGCCCTCAGGGGGGGGGTCAAAAACTGTTTTTT
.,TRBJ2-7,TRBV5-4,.,CASSLDGNSYEQYF,TGTGCCAGCAGCTTGGACGGAAACTCCTACGAGCAGTACTTC
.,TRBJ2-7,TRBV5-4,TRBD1,CASRLGAGQVSYEQYF,TGTGCCAGCAGGCTTGGGGCGGGACAGGTCTCCTACGAGCAGTACTTC